The T cell receptor (beta chain) described here comes from a study of blood T cells in healthy people across ages. Study results and limitations: Compared with aged donors, long-lived donors showed fewer expanded clones, suggesting selection.

For the second PCR, which ran for about 7 to 11 cycles, a sample-barcoded 5' primer and a J-beta primer mix were used. A tag from a template-switch adaptor with 12 random nucleotides marked each cDNA molecule. Via MiXCR, TCRdb re-called the 5' RACE reads, giving one row per CDR3 protein. The sample yields approximately 800,000 distinct CDR3 sequences, about 42% seen once. CDR1 and CDR2 (germline): SGHTA, FQGNSA. The CDR3 runs to 12 residues. Trimming left V 5 bases short and J 2 bases short, with 6 bases between. Concerning this clonotype: The target antigen is unknown.

The origin of this receptor is an elderly man in good health. This rearrangement joins TRBV7-2 to TRBJ1-2, with D unclear. What was sequenced was blood. The DNA for the CDR3 is TGTGCCAGCAGCCCCGTAAACTATGGCTACACCTTC. Translated, it gives CASSPVNYGYTF.